What follows is one T cell receptor beta chain and its context. Antigen unknown. The sample originates from a study of cytomegalovirus exposure and HLA in healthy donors. This CDR3 spans 13 amino acids. Germline CDR1 and CDR2: SEHNR and FQNEAQ (reference sequence). Trimming left V 1 base short and J 4 bases short, with 8 bases between. Primers: 60 Vbeta forward and 13 Jbeta reverse. The table came from immunoSEQ multiplex PCR; TCRdb's copy has only in-frame clones and leaves some out. In the table there are roughly 250,000 clones, 80% of which are singletons. Study-level points and caveats: Later work associated approximately 17,000 TCR beta sequences with HLA alleles at 0.05 false discovery rate. Later analysis showed most CMV-associated TCR beta chains appearing HLA-restricted. The productive fraction for most TCR beta V segments was about 87% or about 30% in an earlier analysis.

The TCR comes from a girl aged 2 to 10 in good health and CMV-seronegative. Sequencing used PBMCs. The gene calls are TRBV7-9 and TRBJ2-7; no definite D call. CDR3 DNA sequence: TGTGCCAGCAGCTTAGGCCTATCGTACGAGCAGTACTTC. This encodes CASSLGLSYEQYF.